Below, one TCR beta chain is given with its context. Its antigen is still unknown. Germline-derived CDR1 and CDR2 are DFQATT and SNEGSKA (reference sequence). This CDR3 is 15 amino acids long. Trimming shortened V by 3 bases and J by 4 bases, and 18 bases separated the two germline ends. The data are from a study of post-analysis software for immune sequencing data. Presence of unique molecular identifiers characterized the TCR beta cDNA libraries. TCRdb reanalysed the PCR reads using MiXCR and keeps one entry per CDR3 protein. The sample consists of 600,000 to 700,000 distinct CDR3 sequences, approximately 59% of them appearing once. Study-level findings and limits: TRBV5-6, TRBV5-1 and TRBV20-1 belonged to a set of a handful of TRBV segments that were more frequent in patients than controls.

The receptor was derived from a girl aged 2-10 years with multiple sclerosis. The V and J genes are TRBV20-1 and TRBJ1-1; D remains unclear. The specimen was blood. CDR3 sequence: CSASKGGRGVTEAFF. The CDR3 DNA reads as TGCAGTGCTAGTAAAGGCGGACGTGGGGTCACTGAAGCTTTCTTT.